The 27 T cell receptor beta chains in this list originate from one sample, sequenced in a study of CD8 T cells in Susac syndrome. Random-hexamer reverse transcription was applied to roughly 0.5 to 1 ug RNA. TCRdb reprocessed the immunoSEQ multiplex PCR reads with MiXCR, giving one entry per CDR3 protein. The sample includes 200,000 or so distinct CDR3 sequences, 90% to 97% of them seen just once. The sequenced material came from CD4+ T cells from PBMCs. These receptor sequences come from a human donor with multiple sclerosis.

The gene calls are TRBV15 and TRBJ2-5; no firm D call. The CDR3 totals 18 residues. Germline CDR1 reads LNHNV; CDR2 reads YYDKDF (reference sequence). V shed 0 bases and J shed 0 bases, with 17 bases lying between them. CDR3 bases: TGTGCCACCAGCAGAGATCTGGGAACAATCTCTCACCAAGAGACCCAGTACTTC. Residues: CATSRDLGTISHQETQYF.

This chain connects TRBV30 to TRBJ2-7; D not certain. The CDR3 length is 12 residues. CDR1 and CDR2 from the germline V gene are GTSNPN and SVGIG (reference sequence). V lost 3 bases and J lost 0, with 6 bases in between. The CDR3 DNA reads as TGTGCCTGGAGGGCCCCCTCCTACGAGCAGTACTTC. This gives the protein CAWRAPSYEQYF.

This clonotype was recorded once. The V call is TRBV5-1, the J call TRBJ1-2, with D hard to call. The CDR3 length is 15 residues. The V gene lost 1 base and the J gene lost 5 bases, with 15 bases spanning the gap. Germline CDR1 reads SGHRS; CDR2 reads YFSETQ. As DNA, the CDR3 is TGCGCCAGCAGCTTGACTGGATTCGATGGGTATGGCTACACCTTC. Its protein product is CASSLTGFDGYGYTF.

The rearrangement uses TRBV7-2 and TRBJ2-7, with a weak D call TRBD2 (6 bases). This CDR3 spans 14 amino acids. CDR1 is SGHTA and CDR2 is FQGNSA in the germline V gene. V was trimmed by 5 bases and J by 1 base, leaving 12 bases between them. CDR3 sequence: CASSRRLDSYEQYF. CDR3 sequence (DNA): TGTGCCAGCAGCCGCAGACTAGATTCCTACGAGCAGTACTTC.

The rearrangement joins TRBV7-3 to TRBJ2-7; the D gene is possibly TRBD1 (5 bases). The V and J ends lost 2 bases and 2 bases respectively, with 13 bases between them. The CDR3 runs 15 residues. Germline values: CDR1 SGHTA, CDR2 FQGTGA. The CDR3 DNA reads as TGTGCCAGCAGCTTAGGGGCGACGGTCCCCTACGAGCAGTACTTC. It encodes CASSLGATVPYEQYF. Combining the CDR3 with reference TRBV7-3 and TRBJ2-7 gives the whole variable domain GAGVSQTPSNKVTEKGKYVELRCDPISGHTALYWYRQSLGQGPEFLIYFQGTGAADDSGLPNDRFFAVRPEGSVSTLKIQRTERGDSAVYLCASSLGATVPYEQYFGPGTRLTVT.

The gene calls are TRBV2 and TRBJ2-3; possibly TRBD1 for D (5 bases). This CDR3 comprises 13 residues. Germline CDR1 reads SNHLY; CDR2 reads FYNNEI. Trimming took 6 bases from V and 7 from J, leaving 14 bases between them. This CDR3 reads CASRTEGAYTQYF. Here the CDR3 DNA reads TGTGCCAGCAGGACCGAAGGGGCCTATACGCAGTATTTT.

The genes are TRBV4-1 and TRBJ1-2; D is perhaps TRBD1 (6 bases). Trimming left V 4 bases short and J 2 bases short, with 14 bases between. The length of the CDR3 is 15 residues. Germline V CDR1 and CDR2: MGHRA, YSYEKL. CDR3 sequence (DNA): TGCGCCAGCAGCCCACCCCAGGGGCCCAACTATGGCTACACCTTC. Translating gives CASSPPQGPNYGYTF.

The chain is built from TRBV7-2 and TRBJ1-2; D not resolved. CDR1 and CDR2 (germline): SGHTA, FQGNSA. Trimming took 1 base from V and 6 from J, leaving 15 bases between them. CDR3 length equals 15 residues. This CDR3 is CASSLGPSEPHGYTF. The DNA for the CDR3 is TGTGCCAGCAGCTTAGGTCCATCGGAGCCCCATGGCTACACCTTC.

The chain recombines TRBV29-1 with TRBJ1-1, with D perhaps matching TRBD1 (6 bases). CDR3 length: 14 amino acids. Germline CDR1 is SQVTM and CDR2 is ANQGSEA. Trimming took 6 bases from V and 1 from J, leaving 15 bases between them. The CDR3: CSVKGTLRNTEAFF. In nucleotides, the CDR3 is TGCAGCGTCAAGGGGACACTGAGGAACACTGAAGCTTTCTTT.

The rearrangement uses TRBV15 and TRBJ2-3; D unclear. The CDR3 loop spans 15 amino acids. The germline V gene encodes CDR1 LNHNV and CDR2 YYDKDF (reference sequence). Between the trimmed V and J ends, which lost 1 base and 3 bases, there was a span of 11 bases. CDR3 coding DNA: TGTGCCACCAGCAGAGGAAGAGCCTCGACAGATACGCAGTATTTT. It is translated as CATSRGRASTDTQYF.

The gene calls are TRBV29-1 and TRBJ2-5; TRBD1 or TRBD2 may be the D gene (5 bases each). Germline CDR1 SQVTM, CDR2 ANQGSEA. The CDR3 spans 14 residues. V was trimmed by 3 bases and J by 2 bases, leaving 13 bases between them. This CDR3 reads CSVDWGYEQETQYF. The CDR3 coding sequence is TGCAGCGTTGATTGGGGGTATGAACAAGAGACCCAGTACTTC.

The rearrangement joins TRBV12-3 or TRBV12-4 to TRBJ1-6; TRBD1 aligns across 7 bases. V was pared by 3 bases and J by 5 bases, with 4 bases of the junction left unmatched. The CDR3 is 15 residues long. The chain's CDR3 is CASSLGGQNNSPLHF. As DNA, the CDR3 is TGTGCCAGCAGTTTGGGGGGACAGAATAATTCACCCCTCCACTTT.

The sample holds one count of this clonotype. The chain combines TRBV2 with TRBJ1-6; the match to TRBD1 covers 9 bases. V lost 8 bases to trimming and J lost 8 bases; unmatched junction nucleotides: 7. The V gene's germline CDR1 is SNHLY and CDR2 FYNNEI. The CDR3 has 14 residues. The CDR3 reads CASGRDREYSPLHF. The CDR3 DNA reads TGTGCCAGCGGACGGGACAGGGAATATTCACCCCTCCACTTT.

The chain recombines TRBV6-2 or TRBV6-3 with TRBJ1-1; weak D call: TRBD1 (5 bases). Looked up from germline, CDR1 is MNHEY and CDR2 is SVGEGT. V lost 6 bases, J lost 3 bases, and 14 bases lay in between. This CDR3 is 14 amino acids long. CDR3 amino acids: CASRNPGLYTEAFF. The CDR3, as DNA: TGTGCCAGCAGAAATCCGGGACTATACACTGAAGCTTTCTTT.

The chain joins TRBV24-1 to TRBJ2-1; tentative D call: TRBD2 (6 bases). Germline V lookup: CDR1 KGHDR, CDR2 SFDVKD. Trimming pared 5 bases from V and 2 bases from J, leaving 9 bases between. The CDR3 runs to 14 residues. CDR3 bases: TGTGCCACCAGTGGCGGGGAGACCTACAATGAGCAGTTCTTC. Protein product: CATSGGETYNEQFF.

The chain combines TRBV2 with TRBJ2-1; D is unresolved. CDR3 length: 11 amino acids. The V gene's germline CDR1 is SNHLY and CDR2 FYNNEI. Trimming removed 1 base at V and 8 bases at J, with 3 bases between. DNA of the CDR3: TGTGCCAGCAGTGAAGTGGATGAGCAGTTCTTC. Translated: CASSEVDEQFF.

V and J are TRBV9 and TRBJ1-1; 9 nucleotides agree with TRBD1. Looked up from germline, CDR1 is SGDLS and CDR2 is YYNGEE. J lost 10 bases, V lost 1 base, and 8 bases had no gene match. This CDR3 spans 14 amino acids. The CDR3 loop reads CASSVSRTGERAFF. CDR3 sequence (DNA): TGTGCCAGCAGCGTATCTAGGACAGGGGAACGAGCTTTCTTT.

The rearrangement links TRBV24-1 to TRBJ1-1; D might be TRBD1 (5 bases). Deletions cut 4 bases from V and 2 bases from J, with 7 bases between. The CDR3 contains 13 residues. Per germline, CDR1 KGHDR and CDR2 SFDVKD. The CDR3 coding sequence is TGTGCCACCAGTGAGGGACCTAACACTGAAGCTTTCTTT. Translation gives CATSEGPNTEAFF.

The V and J genes are TRBV30 and TRBJ1-6, with 7 positions matching TRBD1. CDR3 length equals 13 residues. Germline V CDR1 and CDR2: GTSNPN, SVGIG (reference sequence). Trimming cost V 6 bases and J 9 bases; bases outside gene matches: 8. The CDR3 DNA follows: TGTGCCTGTACGCAGGGGGGAATTTCACCCCTCCACTTT. Translated, it gives CACTQGGISPLHF.

V gene TRBV20-1 combines with J gene TRBJ2-2, with D unresolved. The germline V gene has CDR1 DFQATT and CDR2 SNEGSKA (reference sequence). The V end was cut by 3 bases, the J end by 1 base, with 6 bases between. The CDR3 runs 13 residues. This CDR3 reads CSASGLNTGELFF. The CDR3 nucleotides are TGCAGTGCTAGCGGCCTGAACACCGGGGAGCTGTTTTTT.

This chain joins TRBV12-3 or TRBV12-4 and TRBJ2-7, with D perhaps given as TRBD1 or TRBD2 (5 bases each). V was pared by 3 bases and J by 2 bases, with 11 bases between. This CDR3 is built from 14 residues. CDR3 in amino acids: CASSFRGETYEQYF. In nucleotides, the CDR3 is TGTGCCAGCAGTTTCCGGGGCGAGACCTACGAGCAGTACTTC.

The rearrangement uses TRBV29-1 and TRBJ2-7; the D is unclear. V lost 4 bases to trimming and J lost 6 bases, with 10 bases between them. The CDR3 is made up of 11 amino acids. The germline gives CDR1 SQVTM, CDR2 ANQGSEA. The CDR3 sequence: CSVGNLGEQYF. The CDR3 DNA reads TGCAGCGTTGGCAACCTTGGCGAGCAGTACTTC.

The chain is built from TRBV6-2 or TRBV6-3 and TRBJ1-4; D is undetermined. Deletions cut 6 bases from V and 0 bases from J, with 8 bases between. CDR1 and CDR2 from the germline V gene are MNHEY and SVGEGT. The CDR3 extends over 14 amino acids. This chain's CDR3 is CASRTDATNEKLFF. The CDR3 DNA reads as TGTGCCAGCAGGACGGACGCAACTAATGAAAAACTGTTTTTT.

The chain employs TRBV29-1 and TRBJ1-5, with 7 bases identical to TRBD1. The V and J ends lost 6 bases and 1 base, in that order; junction bases with no gene match: 9. Germline V gene data show CDR1 as SQVTM and CDR2 as ANQGSEA. CDR3 size: 15 residues. The CDR3 is CSVANEGASNQPQHF. Written as DNA, the CDR3 is TGCAGCGTAGCCAATGAGGGGGCCAGCAATCAGCCCCAGCATTTT.

The rearrangement uses TRBV6-2 or TRBV6-3 and TRBJ1-2; 9 positions agree with TRBD1. The germline V gene encodes CDR1 MNHEY and CDR2 SVGEGT. The CDR3 loop spans 13 amino acids. V was pared by 2 bases and J by 7 bases, with 2 bases of the junction left unmatched. This chain's CDR3 is CASSYTGGSGYTF. The CDR3 coding sequence is TGTGCCAGCAGTTACACAGGGGGCTCTGGCTACACCTTC.

The chain carries TRBV15 and TRBJ1-1, with D possibly TRBD1 on 5 matching bases. Per the germline V gene, CDR1 is LNHNV and CDR2 is YYDKDF (reference sequence). V gave up 5 bases and J gave up 3 bases, with 16 bases separating them. This CDR3 has 15 amino acids. The CDR3 bases are TGTGCCACCAGCCTCCGGGGACCTGGTGACACTGAAGCTTTCTTT. This gives the protein CATSLRGPGDTEAFF.

This chain links TRBV30 with TRBJ2-1; D uncertain. From germline, CDR1 is GTSNPN and CDR2 SVGIG (reference sequence). The CDR3 consists of 12 residues. V lost 0 bases, J lost 7 bases, and 7 bases lay in between. CDR3: CAWSVLSNEQFF. The CDR3 coding sequence is TGTGCCTGGAGTGTACTTTCAAATGAGCAGTTCTTC.